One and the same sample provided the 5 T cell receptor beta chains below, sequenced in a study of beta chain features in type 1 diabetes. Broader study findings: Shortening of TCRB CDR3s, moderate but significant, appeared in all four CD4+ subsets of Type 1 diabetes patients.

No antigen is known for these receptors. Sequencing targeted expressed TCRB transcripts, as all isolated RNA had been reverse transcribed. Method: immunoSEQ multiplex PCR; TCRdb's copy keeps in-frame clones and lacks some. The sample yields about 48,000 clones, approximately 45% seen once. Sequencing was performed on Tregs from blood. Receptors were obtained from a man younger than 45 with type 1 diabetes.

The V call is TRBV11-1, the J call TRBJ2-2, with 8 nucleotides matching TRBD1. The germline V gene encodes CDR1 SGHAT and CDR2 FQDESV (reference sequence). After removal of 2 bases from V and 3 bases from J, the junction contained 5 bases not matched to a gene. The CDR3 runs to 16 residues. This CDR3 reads CASSLSYRGDTGELFF. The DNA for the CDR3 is TGTGCCAGCAGCTTATCTTACAGGGGGGACACCGGGGAGCTGTTTTTT.

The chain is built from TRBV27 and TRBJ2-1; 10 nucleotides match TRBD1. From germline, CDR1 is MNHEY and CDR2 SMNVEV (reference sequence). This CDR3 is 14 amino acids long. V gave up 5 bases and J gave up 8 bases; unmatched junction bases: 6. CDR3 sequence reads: CASSSWDRGDEQFF. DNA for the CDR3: TGTGCCAGCAGTAGCTGGGACAGGGGCGATGAGCAGTTCTTC.

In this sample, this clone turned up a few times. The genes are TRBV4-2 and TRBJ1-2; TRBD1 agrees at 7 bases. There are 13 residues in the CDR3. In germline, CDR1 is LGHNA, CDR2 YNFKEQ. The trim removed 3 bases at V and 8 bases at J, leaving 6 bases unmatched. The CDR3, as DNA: TGTGCCAGCAGCCACACAGGGGCTGGAGGCTACACCTTC. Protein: CASSHTGAGGYTF.

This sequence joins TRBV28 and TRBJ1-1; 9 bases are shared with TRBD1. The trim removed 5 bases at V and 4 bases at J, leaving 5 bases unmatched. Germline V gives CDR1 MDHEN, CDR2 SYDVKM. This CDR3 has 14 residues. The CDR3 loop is CASSQQGAGTEAFF. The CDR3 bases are TGTGCCAGCAGTCAACAGGGGGCTGGCACTGAAGCTTTCTTT.

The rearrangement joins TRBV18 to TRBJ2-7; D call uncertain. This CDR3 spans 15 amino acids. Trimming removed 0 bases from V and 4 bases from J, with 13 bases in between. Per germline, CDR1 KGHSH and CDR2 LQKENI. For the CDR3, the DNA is TGTGCCAGCTCACCACCGTCTAGACCTGGTTACGAGCAGTACTTC. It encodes CASSPPSRPGYEQYF. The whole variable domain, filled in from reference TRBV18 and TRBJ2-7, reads NAGVMQNPRHLVRRRGQEARLRCSPMKGHSHVYWYRQLPEEGLKFMVYLQKENIIDESGMPKERFSAEFPKEGPSILRIQQVVRGDSAAYFCASSPPSRPGYEQYFGPGTRLTVT.